This entry lists 15 T cell receptor beta chains sequenced from one sample in a study of blood T cell repertoires in COVID-19. TCRdb's copy holds only in-frame clones and misses some; the assay was immunoSEQ multiplex PCR. Among roughly 180,000 clones listed, 82% were seen once. The sequencing input was PBMCs or T cells enriched from blood (not recorded which). The receptors were gathered from a man aged 55 to 70 who had recovered from COVID-19.

V usage is TRBV27 and J usage is TRBJ1-1; D is uncertain. V shed 0 bases and J shed 1 base, with 9 bases lying between them. The length of the CDR3 is 15 residues. Germline assignment: CDR1 MNHEY and CDR2 SMNVEV (reference sequence). The CDR3 sequence: CASSLSIAGNTEAFF. The CDR3 DNA reads as TGTGCCAGCAGTTTATCGATCGCAGGGAACACTGAAGCTTTCTTT.

This clone has just one count. The chain combines TRBV6-5 with TRBJ2-7; perhaps TRBD1 as D (6 bases). The V gene's germline CDR1 is MNHEY and CDR2 SVGAGI. This CDR3 comprises 14 residues. V was clipped by 6 bases and J by 5 bases, with 17 bases between them. The CDR3 coding sequence is TGTGCCAGCAGCCCGCTGGGGGCGCGGCACGAGCAGTACTTC. This codes for CASSPLGARHEQYF.

The V call is TRBV21-1, the J call TRBJ1-1; the DNA was not used to check the table's D call, TRBD1. TRBV21-1 is a listed pseudogene. This CDR3 is built from 15 residues. CDR3 amino acids: CASSKDKGPDTEAFF. DNA of the CDR3: TGTGCCAGCAGCAAAGACAAGGGGCCAGACACTGAAGCTTTCTTT.

The chain employs TRBV19 and TRBJ1-5, with TRBD1 matching 7 bases. The J segment lost 0 bases and the V segment lost 9 bases, leaving 11 bases of the junction unmatched. The CDR3 has 16 residues. Per germline, CDR1 LNHDA and CDR2 SQIVND (reference sequence). CDR3 nucleotide sequence: TGTGCCAGCACCGGGACAGCCTCTTATAGCAATCAGCCCCAGCATTTT. This gives the protein CASTGTASYSNQPQHF.

The CDR3 loop reads CASSSHDRGWYNEQFF. The CDR3 DNA follows: TGCGCCAGCAGCTCCCATGACAGGGGATGGTACAATGAGCAGTTCTTC. The V and J genes are TRBV5-1 and TRBJ2-1, with 8 nucleotides matching TRBD1. CDR1 and CDR2 from the germline V gene are SGHRS and YFSETQ. Trimming removed 3 bases from V and 4 bases from J; junction bases left unmatched: 9. The CDR3 length is 16 residues.

This clone has just a few counts. V usage is TRBV5-1 and J usage is TRBJ2-7; 10 bases are a match to TRBD1. CDR1 is SGHRS and CDR2 is YFSETQ in the germline V gene. Unmatched junction bases numbered 13, after V lost 4 bases and J lost 3 bases. CDR3 length equals 17 residues. CDR3 bases: TGCGCCAGCAGCCCTGAATTGGGACAGGGGAACAACTACGAGCAGTACTTC. It is translated as CASSPELGQGNNYEQYF.

This sequence joins TRBV30 and TRBJ1-4; TRBD1 agrees at 8 bases. The CDR3 sequence is 15 residues long. Germline V CDR1 and CDR2: GTSNPN, SVGIG (reference sequence). V lost 3 bases, J lost 8 bases, and 11 bases stayed unmatched. Here the CDR3 DNA reads TGTGCCTGGAGCTCCGTGGGACAGGTGGGCGAAAAACTGTTTTTT. It is translated as CAWSSVGQVGEKLFF.

This clone was seen just once. The genes are TRBV9 and TRBJ1-4; D might be TRBD1 (5 bases). CDR1 SGDLS and CDR2 YYNGEE come from the germline V gene. CDR3 length: 15 amino acids. With 0 bases removed from V and 4 bases from J, the gap between germline ends came to 10 bases. The CDR3 sequence is CASSVGGEVNEKLFF. The CDR3 DNA reads TGTGCCAGCAGCGTAGGAGGGGAGGTTAATGAAAAACTGTTTTTT.

The CDR3 protein is CASSRRQGATDTQYF. The CDR3 coding sequence is TGTGCCAGCAGCCGCCGACAGGGGGCAACAGATACGCAGTATTTT. The rearrangement links TRBV11-3 to TRBJ2-3; 10 bases fit TRBD1. The CDR3 spans 15 residues. The ends lost 5 bases at V and 3 bases at J; junction bases unmatched: 5. Looked up from germline, CDR1 is SGHNT and CDR2 is YENEEA.

This clone is a singleton in its sample. The sample has other DNA sequences that encode this CDR3 too. This sequence joins TRBV5-1 and TRBJ2-3, with D possibly TRBD2 on 5 matching bases. The germline CDR1 and CDR2 sequences are SGHRS and YFSETQ. The CDR3 sequence is 14 residues long. V lost 4 bases, J lost 5 bases, and 14 bases lay in between. As DNA, the CDR3 is TGCGCCAGCAGCCCGGGTCAAGGAGGAGATACGCAGTATTTT. Its translation is CASSPGQGGDTQYF.

The chain uses TRBV7-2 and TRBJ2-5; tentative D call: TRBD1 (5 bases). Trimming pared 3 bases from V and 4 bases from J, leaving 15 bases between. Germline assignment: CDR1 SGHTA and CDR2 FQGNSA. The length of the CDR3 is 15 residues. The CDR3 region has the DNA TGTGCCAGCAGCTTGGATCGACAGAGACGAGAGACCCAGTACTTC. Its protein is CASSLDRQRRETQYF.

This sequence joins TRBV29-1 and TRBJ2-5; weak D call: TRBD1 (6 bases). Trimming pared 6 bases from V and 4 bases from J, leaving 18 bases between. Per the germline V gene, CDR1 is SQVTM and CDR2 is ANQGSEA. CDR3 length: 14 amino acids. The CDR3 protein is CSVDRTGRGETQYF. CDR3 nucleotide sequence: TGCAGCGTAGACCGGACGGGCAGGGGAGAGACCCAGTACTTC.

This clone has a single count. The V gene is TRBV4-1, the J gene TRBJ1-3; D is ambiguous. Trimming removed 2 bases at V and 4 bases at J, with 12 bases between. The CDR3 has 15 amino acids. Per germline, CDR1 MGHRA and CDR2 YSYEKL. CDR3 amino acids: CASSQYGSKGNTIYF. CDR3 bases: TGCGCCAGCAGCCAATACGGGAGCAAGGGAAACACCATATATTTT.

This rearrangement joins TRBV19 to TRBJ1-5; 8 bases line up with TRBD1. Looked up from germline, CDR1 is LNHDA and CDR2 is SQIVND (reference sequence). This CDR3 region has 15 residues. Trimming cost V 7 bases and J 4 bases; bases outside gene matches: 9. The CDR3 spells CASTPADRGNQPQHF. For the CDR3, the DNA is TGTGCCAGTACCCCGGCAGACAGGGGAAATCAGCCCCAGCATTTT.

A single count supports this clone. The chain recombines TRBV3-1 (or the pseudogene TRBV3-2) with TRBJ1-1, with a tentative D call TRBD1 (6 bases). The germline V and J ends were trimmed by 1 base and 11 bases, with 11 bases remaining between them. The CDR3 sequence is 12 residues long. Germline V CDR1 and CDR2: LGHDT, YNNKEL (reference sequence). CDR3 DNA sequence: TGTGCCAGCAGCCAAGCGGGACAAGGCGCTTTCTTT. It translates to CASSQAGQGAFF.